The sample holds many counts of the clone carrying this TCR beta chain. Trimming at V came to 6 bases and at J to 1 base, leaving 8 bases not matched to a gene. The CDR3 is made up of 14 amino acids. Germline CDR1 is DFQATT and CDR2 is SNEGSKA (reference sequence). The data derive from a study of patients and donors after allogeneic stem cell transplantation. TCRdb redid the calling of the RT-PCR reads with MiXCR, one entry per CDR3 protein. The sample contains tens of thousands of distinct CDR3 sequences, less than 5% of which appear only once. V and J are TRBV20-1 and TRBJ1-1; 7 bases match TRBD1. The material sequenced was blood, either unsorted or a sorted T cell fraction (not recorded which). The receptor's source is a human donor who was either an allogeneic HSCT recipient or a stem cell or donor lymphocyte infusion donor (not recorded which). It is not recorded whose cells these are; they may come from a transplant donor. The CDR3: CSALQGSKNTEAFF. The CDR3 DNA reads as TGCAGTGCCTTACAGGGGAGTAAGAACACTGAAGCTTTCTTT.